This T cell receptor (beta chain) was recorded in a study of response to subunit inactivated influenza vaccine. Study-wide results and caveats: Only a handful of new T cells, the authors suggested, are recruited with each seasonal influenza vaccination.

This clonotype came up many times. No antigen is known for it. Germline V lookup: CDR1 SGHRS, CDR2 YFSETQ. The CDR3 extends over 16 amino acids. Trimming stripped 1 base from V and 4 bases from J, with 16 bases between. Using its own MiXCR run on the RT-PCR reads, TCRdb lists one record per CDR3 protein. Altogether roughly 570,000 distinct CDR3 sequences are present, approximately 15% being singletons, with the ten largest covering 11%. This receptor was identified in a man aged 50 to 59 who received an inactivated influenza vaccine. This specimen was PBMCs from blood, taken approximately 13 days after vaccination. The chain couples TRBV5-1 to TRBJ2-3; perhaps TRBD1 as D (8 bases). In DNA form, the CDR3 reads TGCGCCAGCAGCTTGTCTACAGGGGGGGCGGCAGATACGCAGTATTTT. Amino acid sequence: CASSLSTGGAADTQYF.